The 7 T cell receptor beta chains given below trace back to one sample, sequenced in a study of blood T cell repertoires in COVID-19. This table comes from immunoSEQ multiplex PCR, and its TCRdb copy is limited to in-frame clones, with some not included. The sample has hundreds of thousands of clones, around nine tenths seen once. Material: peripheral blood. These receptors originate from a man older than 75 with acute or convalescent COVID-19.

The rearrangement uses TRBV4-3 and TRBJ1-5; D call uncertain. The germline CDR1 and CDR2 sequences are LGHNA and YSLEER. The CDR3 runs to 15 residues. With 0 bases removed from V and 3 bases from J, the gap between germline ends came to 9 bases. As DNA, the CDR3 is TGCGCCAGCAGCCAAGAGATCGGGGTCAATCAGCCCCAGCATTTT. The encoded protein is CASSQEIGVNQPQHF.

The rearrangement joins TRBV24-1 to TRBJ2-1, with D perhaps TRBD1 (6 bases). Germline assignment: CDR1 KGHDR and CDR2 SFDVKD. This CDR3 is 13 amino acids long. Trimming took 4 bases from V and 6 from J, leaving 9 bases between them. CDR3 nucleotide sequence: TGTGCCACCAGTGACCTACAGGGCAATGAGCAGTTCTTC. Amino acids: CATSDLQGNEQFF.

The rearrangement links TRBV28 to TRBJ2-2; D may be TRBD2 (6 bases). The V gene lost 6 bases and the J gene lost 6 bases, with 14 bases spanning the gap. The CDR3 runs 14 residues. In germline, CDR1 is MDHEN, CDR2 SYDVKM. As DNA, the CDR3 is TGTGCCAGCAGGGGCGGGGCTAGATCCGGGGAGCTGTTTTTT. This codes for CASRGGARSGELFF.

This CDR3 is CASTAGTEAFF. CDR3 sequence (DNA): TGTGCCAGCACTGCCGGGACAGAAGCTTTCTTT. This chain links TRBV6-5 with TRBJ1-1; TRBD1 is a possible D gene (6 bases). V was shortened by 7 bases and J by 8 bases, with 11 bases between the two germline ends. Germline CDR1 MNHEY, CDR2 SVGAGI. The CDR3 is 11 residues long.

The sample holds a few counts of this clone. The chain employs TRBV19 and TRBJ1-5, with TRBD1 matching 7 bases. Germline V gene data show CDR1 as LNHDA and CDR2 as SQIVND (reference sequence). J gave up 3 bases and V 9 bases, and 11 bases lay outside the gene matches. The CDR3 runs to 15 residues. As DNA, the CDR3 is TGTGCCAGCCGAGTTACAGGGGCGTCCAATCAGCCCCAGCATTTT. Its protein is CASRVTGASNQPQHF.

The chain has TRBV5-1 and TRBJ2-2; TRBD1 is a possible D gene (6 bases). Germline lookup yields CDR1 SGHRS and CDR2 YFSETQ. The CDR3 totals 15 residues. V was clipped by 4 bases and J by 0 bases, with 10 bases between them. CDR3 in amino acids: CASSNDRTNTGELFF. The CDR3 coding sequence is TGCGCCAGCAGCAATGACAGGACGAACACCGGGGAGCTGTTTTTT. The entire variable domain, with the rest obtained from reference TRBV5-1 and TRBJ2-2, is as follows: KAGVTQTPRYLIKTRGQQVTLSCSPISGHRSVSWYQQTPGQGLQFLFEYFSETQRNKGNFPGRFSGRQFSNSRSEMNVSTLELGDSALYLCASSNDRTNTGELFFGEGSRLTVL.

The chain couples TRBV25-1 to TRBJ2-7, with D possibly matching TRBD2 (5 bases). Germline loops: CDR1 MGHDK, CDR2 SYGVNS. Trimming removed 7 bases at V and 3 bases at J, with 13 bases between. The CDR3 is 13 residues long. CDR3 region: CASTAFGSYEQYF. In DNA, the CDR3 is TGTGCCAGCACCGCATTTGGGAGCTACGAGCAGTACTTC.